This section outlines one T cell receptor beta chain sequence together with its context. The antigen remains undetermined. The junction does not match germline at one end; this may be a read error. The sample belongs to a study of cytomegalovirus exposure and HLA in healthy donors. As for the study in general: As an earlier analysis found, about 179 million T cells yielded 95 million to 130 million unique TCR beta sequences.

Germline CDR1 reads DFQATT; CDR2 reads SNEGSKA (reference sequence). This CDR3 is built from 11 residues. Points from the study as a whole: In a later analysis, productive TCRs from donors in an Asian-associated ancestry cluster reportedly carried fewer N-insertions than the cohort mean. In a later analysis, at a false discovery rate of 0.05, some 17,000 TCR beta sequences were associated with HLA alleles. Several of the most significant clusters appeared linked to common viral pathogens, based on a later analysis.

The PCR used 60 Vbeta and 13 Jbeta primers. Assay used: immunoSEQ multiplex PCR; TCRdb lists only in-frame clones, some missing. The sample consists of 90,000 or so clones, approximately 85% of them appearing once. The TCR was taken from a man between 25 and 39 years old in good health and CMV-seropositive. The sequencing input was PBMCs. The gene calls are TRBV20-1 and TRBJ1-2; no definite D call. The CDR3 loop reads CSARDFFGHTF. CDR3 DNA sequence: TGCAGTGCTAGAGATTTTTTTGGCCACACCTTC.